The 18 T cell receptor beta chains presented below share a single source sample, sequenced in a study of CD8 T cells in Susac syndrome. Roughly 0.5 to 1 ug RNA was reverse transcribed with random hexamers. One entry per CDR3 protein, called by TCRdb with MiXCR from the immunoSEQ multiplex PCR reads. The sample lists 160,000 or so distinct CDR3 sequences, 85% to 95% seen once, with 0.1% to 0.12% in the top ten. The sequenced material came from CD4+ T cells from PBMCs. These receptors were obtained from a human donor with Susac syndrome.

The V and J genes are TRBV6-2 or TRBV6-3 and TRBJ1-2; 8 bases are a match to TRBD1. The germline gives CDR1 MNHEY, CDR2 SVGEGT. The CDR3 length is 15 residues. V lost 6 bases, J lost 7 bases, and 13 bases stayed unmatched. In DNA, the CDR3 is TGTGCCAGCAGGGAGAGGACAGGGATCTTCGGTGGCTACACCTTC. Its translation is CASRERTGIFGGYTF.

The chain recombines TRBV2 with TRBJ2-2; TRBD1 is a possible D gene (5 bases). V was trimmed by 6 bases and J by 4 bases, leaving 12 bases between them. This CDR3 is built from 14 residues. The germline CDR1 and CDR2 sequences are SNHLY and FYNNEI. CDR3 protein: CASSLGHATGELFF. The CDR3 nucleotides are TGTGCCAGCAGCCTCGGACACGCCACCGGGGAGCTGTTTTTT.

The V and J genes are TRBV30 and TRBJ1-1; D ambiguous. CDR3 length: 10 residues. Germline V lookup: CDR1 GTSNPN, CDR2 SVGIG (reference sequence). Between the trimmed V and J ends, which lost 0 bases and 11 bases, there was a span of 7 bases. The CDR3: CAWSVLGAFF. CDR3 in DNA: TGTGCCTGGAGTGTCTTGGGGGCTTTCTTT. Full variable domain (rest looked up from reference TRBV30 and TRBJ1-1): SQTIHQWPATLVQPVGSPLSLECTVEGTSNPNLYWYRQAAGRGLQLLFYSVGIGQISSEVPQNLSASRPQDRQFILSSKKLLLSDSGFYLCAWSVLGAFFGQGTRLTVV.

The V gene is TRBV12-5, the J gene TRBJ2-3; D unclear. The CDR3 has 12 amino acids. The V end lost 6 bases, the J end lost 0 bases, and 4 bases lay between the germline ends. Germline V gene sequence: CDR1 LGHNT, CDR2 FRNRAP. The CDR3 protein is CASGRSTDTQYF. Written as DNA, the CDR3 is TGTGCTAGTGGCCGGAGCACAGATACGCAGTATTTT.

The chain couples TRBV29-1 to TRBJ2-3; the match to TRBD1 covers 9 bases. This CDR3 region has 14 residues. Germline CDR1 SQVTM, CDR2 ANQGSEA. The V gene end was trimmed by 6 bases and the J gene end by 4 bases; junction bases not matched to a gene: 8. This CDR3 is CSVDRGLGADTQYF. The CDR3 DNA follows: TGCAGCGTCGACAGGGGGTTGGGTGCAGATACGCAGTATTTT.

V gene TRBV3-1 combines with J gene TRBJ2-3, with TRBD2 matching 9 bases. There are 16 residues in the CDR3. Trimming at V came to 4 bases and at J to 0 bases, leaving 5 bases not matched to a gene. The V gene's germline CDR1 is LGHDT and CDR2 YNNKEL (reference sequence). The CDR3 DNA reads TGTGCCAGCAGCCGGACCCTAGCGGGGAGCACAGATACGCAGTATTTT. Protein sequence: CASSRTLAGSTDTQYF.

The chain recombines TRBV6-2 or TRBV6-3 with TRBJ2-2; weak D call: TRBD2 (5 bases). There are 14 residues in the CDR3. Germline assignment: CDR1 MNHEY and CDR2 SVGEGT. V was cut by 0 bases and J by 8 bases, with 10 bases left in between. CDR3 protein: CASSYSNRGGELFF. CDR3 DNA: TGTGCCAGCAGTTACTCGAATCGGGGTGGGGAGCTGTTTTTT.

This sequence joins TRBV11-2 and TRBJ2-1; no reliable D call. CDR3 length equals 14 residues. The ends were cut back, 2 bases at V and 8 bases at J, with 13 bases in the middle. Germline values: CDR1 SGHAT, CDR2 FQNNGV. The CDR3 DNA reads as TGTGCCAGCAGCTTAACCTGGACCGCCGATGAGCAGTTCTTC. The encoded protein is CASSLTWTADEQFF. Together with reference TRBV11-2 and TRBJ2-1, the CDR3 gives the full variable domain: EAGVAQSPRYKIIEKRQSVAFWCNPISGHATLYWYQQILGQGPKLLIQFQNNGVVDDSQLPKDRFSAERLKGVDSTLKIQPAKLEDSAVYLCASSLTWTADEQFFGPGTRLTVL.

J is TRBJ2-7 and V is TRBV3-1; TRBD1 matches at 8 bases. CDR1 is LGHDT and CDR2 is YNNKEL in the germline V gene (reference sequence). The CDR3 spans 15 residues. J lost 0 bases, V lost 3 bases, and 4 bases had no gene match. CDR3 protein: CASSHGQGSSYEQYF. In DNA, the CDR3 is TGTGCCAGCAGCCATGGACAGGGTAGCTCCTACGAGCAGTACTTC.

This clonotype was counted once. This chain uses TRBV20-1 with TRBJ1-1; D is unresolved. The CDR3 is 13 residues long. V dropped 6 bases and J dropped 6 bases, with 17 bases sitting between them. The germline gives CDR1 DFQATT, CDR2 SNEGSKA (reference sequence). DNA of the CDR3: TGCAGTGCCGAGACCGGACGGCACGCTGAAGCTTTCTTT. It specifies CSAETGRHAEAFF.

This clonotype has just one count. The V call is TRBV16, the J call TRBJ2-3, with 14 nucleotides matching TRBD2. V was clipped by 4 bases and J by 4 bases; unmatched bases: 7. The CDR3 spans 17 residues. Germline V CDR1 and CDR2: KGHSY, FQNENV. The CDR3 loop reads CASSLRTSGGLPDTQYF. Written as DNA, the CDR3 is TGTGCCAGCAGCCTCCGGACTAGCGGGGGGCTCCCAGATACGCAGTATTTT.

V gene TRBV3-1 combines with J gene TRBJ2-7; 10 positions match TRBD2. The CDR3 length is 14 residues. Germline CDR1 reads LGHDT; CDR2 reads YNNKEL (reference sequence). After removal of 4 bases from V and 2 bases from J, the junction contained 2 bases not matched to a gene. CDR3 protein: CASSPSGGAYEQYF. CDR3 nucleotide sequence: TGTGCCAGCAGCCCCAGCGGGGGGGCCTACGAGCAGTACTTC.

The DNA for the CDR3 is TGTGCCAGCAGCTCCGACACAGTGGAGACCCAGTACTTC. Translating gives CASSSDTVETQYF. V gene TRBV5-4 combines with J gene TRBJ2-5; D uncertain. The CDR3 runs to 13 residues. Per germline, CDR1 SGHNT and CDR2 YYREEE (reference sequence). The ends were cut back, 3 bases at V and 5 bases at J, with 11 bases in the middle.

J is TRBJ1-2 and V is TRBV4-2; D remains ambiguous. The CDR3 is made up of 12 amino acids. Germline V gene sequence: CDR1 LGHNA, CDR2 YNFKEQ. Trimming took off 2 bases at V and 1 base at J, with 2 bases between the two ends. In DNA, the CDR3 is TGTGCCAGCAGCCAAATTAACTATGGCTACACCTTC. The encoded protein is CASSQINYGYTF.

The rearrangement joins TRBV27 to TRBJ2-1, with D tentatively TRBD2 (6 bases). This CDR3 contains 18 residues. Trimming took off 5 bases at V and 0 bases at J, with 20 bases between the two ends. Germline V gene sequence: CDR1 MNHEY, CDR2 SMNVEV (reference sequence). The CDR3 DNA sequence: TGTGCCAGCAGTCCCGAGGCGGGGAGATTGAGCTCCTACAATGAGCAGTTCTTC. Protein: CASSPEAGRLSSYNEQFF.

V usage is TRBV2 and J usage is TRBJ2-4, with TRBD2 as a possible D gene (5 bases). Germline-derived CDR1 and CDR2 are SNHLY and FYNNEI. This CDR3 has 13 residues. Between the trimmed V and J ends, which lost 6 bases and 13 bases, there was a span of 19 bases. The CDR3 sequence is CASSYYGVEAQYF. The CDR3 region has the DNA TGTGCCAGCAGCTATTATGGAGTGGAGGCCCAGTACTTC.

This chain links TRBV6-5 with TRBJ1-2; a possible D gene is TRBD1 (5 bases). Trimming took off 5 bases at V and 2 bases at J, with 9 bases between the two ends. Germline loops: CDR1 MNHEY, CDR2 SVGAGI. The CDR3 covers 13 residues. Written as DNA, the CDR3 is TGTGCCAGCAGTCGGGGGGGGAACTATGGCTACACCTTC. Its translation is CASSRGGNYGYTF.

This rearrangement joins TRBV9 to TRBJ1-2; 8 bases are shared with TRBD1. This CDR3 has 15 amino acids. V lost 4 bases and J lost 5; bases outside the gene matches: 10. Germline V gives CDR1 SGDLS, CDR2 YYNGEE. CDR3 amino acids: CASSKTGDLGYGYTF. In DNA, the CDR3 is TGTGCCAGCAGCAAGACAGGGGACCTTGGATATGGCTACACCTTC.